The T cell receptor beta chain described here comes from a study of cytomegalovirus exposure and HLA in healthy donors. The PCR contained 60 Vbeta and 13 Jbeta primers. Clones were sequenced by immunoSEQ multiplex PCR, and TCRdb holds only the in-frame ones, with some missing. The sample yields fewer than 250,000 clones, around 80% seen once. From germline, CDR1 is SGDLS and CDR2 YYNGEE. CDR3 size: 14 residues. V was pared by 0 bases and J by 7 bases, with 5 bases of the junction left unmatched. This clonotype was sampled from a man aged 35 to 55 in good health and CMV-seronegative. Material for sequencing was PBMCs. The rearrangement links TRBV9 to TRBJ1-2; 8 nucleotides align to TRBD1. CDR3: CASSVAQDRAGYTF. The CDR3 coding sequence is TGTGCCAGCAGCGTAGCCCAGGACAGGGCTGGCTACACCTTC.